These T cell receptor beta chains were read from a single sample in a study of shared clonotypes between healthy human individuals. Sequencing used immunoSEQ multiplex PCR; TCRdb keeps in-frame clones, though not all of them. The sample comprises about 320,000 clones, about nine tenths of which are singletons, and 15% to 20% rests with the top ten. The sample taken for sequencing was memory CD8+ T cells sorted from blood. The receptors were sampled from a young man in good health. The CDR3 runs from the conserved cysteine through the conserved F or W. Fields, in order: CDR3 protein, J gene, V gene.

cdr3_aa: CASSETHGGAKNIQYF
j_call: TRBJ2-4
v_call: TRBV11-3

cdr3_aa: CASSVGTEERQPQHF
j_call: TRBJ1-5
v_call: TRBV5-5

cdr3_aa: CASSLESTFPYGYTF
j_call: TRBJ1-2
v_call: TRBV5-1

cdr3_aa: CASSPTRDYFYNEQFF
j_call: TRBJ2-1
v_call: TRBV7-2

cdr3_aa: CASSDLLVLRRQHF
j_call: TRBJ1-5
v_call: TRBV10-1

cdr3_aa: CASKASGGADEQFF
j_call: TRBJ2-1
v_call: TRBV2

cdr3_aa: CASSPSTSGEVYEQYF
j_call: TRBJ2-7
v_call: TRBV4-1

cdr3_aa: CASSSPTGLGEQFF
j_call: TRBJ2-1
v_call: TRBV7-9

cdr3_aa: CASSMAGTDYGYTF
j_call: TRBJ1-2
v_call: TRBV11-2

cdr3_aa: CASSLETPAYNEQFF
j_call: TRBJ2-1
v_call: TRBV11-2

cdr3_aa: CASSWGSSYNEQFF
j_call: TRBJ2-1
v_call: TRBV6-5